This T cell receptor (beta chain) was observed in a study of blood T cell repertoires in COVID-19. Study as a whole: Samples of COVID-19 (acute and convalescent) were obtained from the United States, Italy and Spain.

With respect to this clone: At one of its ends the junction is not consistent with the germline gene, which may arise from a read error.

TCRdb keeps only in-frame clones here, not all; method: immunoSEQ multiplex PCR. Seen here are over 200,000 clones, around 90% observed once, and the top ten hold around 16%. The CDR3 is made up of 12 amino acids. Germline-derived CDR1 and CDR2 are LGHDT and YNNKEL (reference sequence). Source material: PBMCs or T cells enriched from blood (not recorded which). The clonotype was recovered from a man younger than 45 who had been exposed to COVID-19. The chain combines TRBV3-1 (or the pseudogene TRBV3-2) with TRBJ2-5; 8 nucleotides match TRBD2. In nucleotides, the CDR3 is TGTGCCAGCAGCCAAGACCCAGCGGGGGCCCACTTC. It translates to CASSQDPAGAHF.